The subject of this entry is one T cell receptor (beta chain). Its target is unknown. A read error may explain this, as a much larger clone is one base away. The CDR3 is 13 residues long. The data were taken from a study of early T cells in non-severe SARS-CoV-2 infection. Notes on the study in general: A preference for anti-spike CD8 responses marked VDJdb matching, which missed private and CD4 specificities.

Individual cDNA molecules were tagged with unique molecular identifiers. In TCRdb, the 5' RACE reads were re-called with MiXCR into one record per CDR3 protein. Among over 85,000 distinct CDR3 sequences, roughly 13% were seen once, and the ten largest hold around 4.1%. The starting material was whole blood, obtained at baseline. The chain employs TRBV12-3 or TRBV12-4 and TRBJ2-7, with a weak D call TRBD1 (6 bases). This receptor was obtained from an adult who was a healthcare worker with PCR-confirmed SARS-CoV-2 infection or an uninfected control (not recorded which). CDR3 DNA sequence: TGTGCCAGCAGTTTCAGGGGATCCTGCGAGCAGTACTTC. It translates to CASSFRGSCEQYF.